This TCR beta chain was observed in a study of T cell responses to AZD1222 COVID-19 vaccine. In the study overall: Second-dose timings of about 4 or about 12 weeks were pooled.

A note on this clone: Its antigen is unidentified.

Profiling relied on immunoSEQ multiplex PCR, and the TCRdb table lists in-frame clones only, not all of them. The sample contains 95,000 to 150,000 clones, roughly 92% of which appear only once. Findings and caveats of the study: The study identified only five or six AZD1222 recipients as seropositive at baseline. Unmutated variant regions reportedly attract nearly half of all spike-specific TCRs. Most donors were white British, females outnumbered males, and clonal diversity was possibly underestimated.

Here the sequenced sample was peripheral blood, taken on day 0 of AZD1222 vaccination. The source is an adult in good health.

The CDR3 DNA reads as TGTGCCTGGGGCGGAAAGTACGAGCAGTACTTC. Its translation is CAWGGKYEQYF. The chain uses TRBV30 and TRBJ2-7; D uncertain. Trimming shortened V by 5 bases and J by 4 bases, and 9 bases separated the two germline ends. Germline-derived CDR1 and CDR2 are GTSNPN and SVGIG (reference sequence). The CDR3 is 11 amino acids.